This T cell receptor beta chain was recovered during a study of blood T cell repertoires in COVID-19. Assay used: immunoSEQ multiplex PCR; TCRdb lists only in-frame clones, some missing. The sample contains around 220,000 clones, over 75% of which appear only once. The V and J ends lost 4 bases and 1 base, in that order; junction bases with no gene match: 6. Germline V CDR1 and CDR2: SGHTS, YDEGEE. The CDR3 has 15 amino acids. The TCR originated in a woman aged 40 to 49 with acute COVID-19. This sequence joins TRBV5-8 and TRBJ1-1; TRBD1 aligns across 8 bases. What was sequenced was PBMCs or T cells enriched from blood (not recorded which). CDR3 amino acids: CASSPGDRRNTEAFF. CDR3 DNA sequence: TGTGCCAGCAGCCCAGGGGACAGGAGGAACACTGAAGCTTTCTTT.